The 25 T cell receptor beta chains below were found in one sample sequenced in a study of OX40 agonist ivuxolimab in advanced cancers. The library was generated by the immunoSEQ multiplex PCR assay. TCRdb holds this immuneACCESS table with in-frame rearrangements only. Some clones are missing; in checked studies, unresolved V genes explain under half, and the rest has no known cause. Here the sample has approximately 13,000 clones; approximately 78% occur a single time. The ten largest account for under 45% of the sample. Here the sequenced sample was CD4+ or CD8+ T cells sorted from blood, taken in a trial of the OX40 agonist ivuxolimab. The receptors derive from an adult with an advanced solid tumor such as melanoma, head and neck, liver or kidney cancer.

The chain carries TRBV5-6 and TRBJ2-7, with 7 bases that match TRBD2. CDR1 is SGHDT and CDR2 is YYEEEE in the germline V gene. J gave up 4 bases and V 4 bases, and 14 bases lay outside the gene matches. This CDR3 comprises 16 residues. CDR3: CASSEREAPAFYEQYF. As DNA, the CDR3 is TGTGCCAGCAGCGAGCGGGAAGCCCCCGCTTTTTACGAGCAGTACTTC.

The chain combines TRBV7-9 with TRBJ1-2, with a possible D match to TRBD1 (5 bases). V gave up 3 bases and J gave up 2 bases, with 7 bases separating them. The CDR3 sequence is 13 residues long. Germline assignment: CDR1 SEHNR and CDR2 FQNEAQ (reference sequence). CDR3 amino acids: CASSFGGNYGYTF. The CDR3, as DNA: TGTGCCAGCAGCTTTGGGGGAAACTATGGCTACACCTTC.

This chain joins TRBV15 and TRBJ2-1, with D unclear. The CDR3 is 16 residues long. Germline V CDR1 and CDR2: LNHNV, YYDKDF (reference sequence). Deletions cut 3 bases from V and 4 bases from J, with 16 bases between. CDR3 sequence (DNA): TGTGCCACCAGCAGCTTCGTTGGTCTCAATTACAATGAGCAGTTCTTC. Translated, it gives CATSSFVGLNYNEQFF.

This clone has just one count. The V gene is TRBV10-2, the J gene TRBJ1-1; D uncertain. CDR1 is WSHSY, CDR2 SAAADI, per germline. V was pared by 7 bases and J by 1 base, with 16 bases between. The CDR3 runs 15 residues. The CDR3 here is CASIRVRLKNTEAFF. DNA for the CDR3: TGCGCCAGCATTCGAGTCAGATTAAAGAACACTGAAGCTTTCTTT.

The chain uses TRBV13 and TRBJ2-5; TRBD2 is a possible D gene (6 bases). Germline loops: CDR1 PRHDT, CDR2 FYEKMQ (reference sequence). V was trimmed by 4 bases and J by 5 bases, leaving 20 bases between them. The CDR3 runs 16 residues. CDR3 sequence (DNA): TGTGCCAGCAGCTCGACTGGGACGGGACGGGGGGAGACCCAGTACTTC. Its translation is CASSSTGTGRGETQYF.

This clone was counted once. This chain joins TRBV5-4 and TRBJ1-1; no reliable D call. Germline CDR1 and CDR2: SGHNT and YYREEE (reference sequence). Trimming removed 0 bases at V and 0 bases at J, with 9 bases between. This CDR3 region has 15 residues. CDR3 sequence reads: CASSLATRLNTEAFF. Written as DNA, the CDR3 is TGTGCCAGCAGCTTGGCTACTAGGTTGAACACTGAAGCTTTCTTT.

This chain connects TRBV19 to TRBJ2-2; D is ambiguous. Germline-derived CDR1 and CDR2 are LNHDA and SQIVND (reference sequence). This CDR3 is built from 14 residues. The germline V and J ends were trimmed by 0 bases and 5 bases, with 7 bases remaining between them. CDR3 loop: CASSIDQVTGELFF. The DNA of the CDR3 is TGTGCCAGTAGTATAGATCAGGTTACCGGGGAGCTGTTTTTT.

The chain combines TRBV7-6 with TRBJ1-2, with D hard to call. The V gene's germline CDR1 is SGHVS and CDR2 FNYEAQ. CDR3 length: 11 amino acids. In nucleotides, the CDR3 is TGTGCGGCTGGCGGGCCCTATGGCTACACCTTC. It translates to CAAGGPYGYTF.

The V gene is TRBV4-2, the J gene TRBJ1-2, with no clear D. The CDR3 spans 15 residues. From germline, CDR1 is LGHNA and CDR2 YNFKEQ. The V end lost 0 bases, the J end lost 4 bases, and 12 bases lay between the germline ends. The CDR3 region has the DNA TGTGCCAGCAGCCAAGAAACCGGGGAGCCCTATGGCTACACCTTC. Its translation: CASSQETGEPYGYTF.

This clone has a count of ten or more. V and J are TRBV5-4 and TRBJ2-7, with D hard to call. This CDR3 is 14 amino acids long. Trimming took 0 bases from V and 2 from J, leaving 9 bases between them. Germline CDR1 SGHNT, CDR2 YYREEE (reference sequence). The CDR3 is CASSLGRSPYEQYF. The CDR3, as DNA: TGTGCCAGCAGCTTGGGCAGGAGTCCCTACGAGCAGTACTTC.

The chain combines TRBV6-1 with TRBJ2-1; 11 bases match TRBD2. The CDR3 consists of 18 residues. Germline V gene data show CDR1 as MNHNS and CDR2 as SASEGT. Trimming removed 2 bases from V and 1 base from J; junction bases left unmatched: 7. The CDR3 DNA reads TGTGCCAGCAGTGAACCACTAGCGGGAGAGGGGTCCTACAATGAGCAGTTCTTC. Protein: CASSEPLAGEGSYNEQFF.

The chain is built from TRBV9 and TRBJ1-5, with D maybe TRBD1 (5 bases). This CDR3 contains 13 residues. V was trimmed by 5 bases and J by 9 bases, leaving 15 bases between them. Germline CDR1 SGDLS, CDR2 YYNGEE. The CDR3 coding sequence is TGTGCCAGCAGTTTCAGGGCTGGTAGGCCCCAGCATTTT. It yields the protein CASSFRAGRPQHF.

This chain uses TRBV27 with TRBJ1-1, with TRBD1 identical over 10 bases. The CDR3 loop spans 16 amino acids. J lost 0 bases, V lost 6 bases, and 7 bases had no gene match. Germline CDR1 and CDR2: MNHEY and SMNVEV (reference sequence). The CDR3 protein is CASRARDRGMNTEAFF. The DNA of the CDR3 is TGTGCCAGCAGAGCCAGGGACAGGGGCATGAACACTGAAGCTTTCTTT.

Points on this clone: Within the sample, other DNA sequences also encode this same CDR3. The chain couples TRBV4-2 to TRBJ1-1; D unclear. Germline V CDR1 and CDR2: LGHNA, YNFKEQ. CDR3 size: 13 residues. The V gene lost 5 bases and the J gene lost 1 base, with 8 bases spanning the gap. CDR3: CASSFPQNTEAFF. CDR3 DNA: TGTGCCAGCAGCTTCCCCCAGAACACTGAAGCTTTCTTT.

This clone counts as medium-sized. The chain carries TRBV2 and TRBJ2-5; unclear D gene. This CDR3 is built from 14 residues. The V end lost 1 base, the J end lost 5 bases, and 11 bases lay between the germline ends. Germline assignment: CDR1 SNHLY and CDR2 FYNNEI. Written as DNA, the CDR3 is TGTGCCAGCAGTGAAGGACAACTGGCGGAGACCCAGTACTTC. This sequence encodes CASSEGQLAETQYF.

Here the CDR3 DNA reads TGTGCCAGCAGCTTAGATCTAGCGGGGCCCGAGCAGTACTTC. As protein: CASSLDLAGPEQYF. V is TRBV13 and J is TRBJ2-7, with 9 positions matching TRBD2. This CDR3 comprises 14 residues. CDR1 is PRHDT, CDR2 FYEKMQ, per germline (reference sequence). V gave up 1 base and J gave up 6 bases; unmatched junction bases: 4.

This rearrangement joins TRBV6-5 to TRBJ2-7, with 9 bases fitting TRBD1. Per germline, CDR1 MNHEY and CDR2 SVGAGI. This CDR3 comprises 14 residues. The J segment lost 3 bases and the V segment lost 5 bases, leaving 5 bases of the junction unmatched. This CDR3 reads CASSEGTGFYEQYF. CDR3 sequence (DNA): TGTGCCAGCAGTGAGGGGACAGGGTTCTACGAGCAGTACTTC.

The chain links TRBV25-1 to TRBJ2-2; the D gene is possibly TRBD1 (6 bases). The germline V and J ends were trimmed by 3 bases and 7 bases, with 15 bases remaining between them. The CDR3 extends over 15 amino acids. Germline V gene lookup returns CDR1 MGHDK and CDR2 SYGVNS. In DNA, the CDR3 is TGTGCCAGCAGTGACGGCTACAGGGAAATCGGGGAGCTGTTTTTT. The encoded protein is CASSDGYREIGELFF.

This clone was seen a few times. The chain carries TRBV5-8 and TRBJ1-5, with 8 bases identical to TRBD1. Germline-derived CDR1 and CDR2 are SGHTS and YDEGEE. The CDR3 has 15 amino acids. With 6 bases clipped from V and 0 bases from J, the junction kept 5 bases outside the gene matches. CDR3 in amino acids: CASIYRGYSNQPQHF. In DNA form, the CDR3 reads TGTGCCAGCATATACAGGGGGTATAGCAATCAGCCCCAGCATTTT.

The V and J genes are TRBV28 and TRBJ2-7; maybe TRBD2 (6 bases). The CDR3 runs to 14 residues. V shed 5 bases and J shed 6 bases, with 17 bases lying between them. Germline V gene data show CDR1 as MDHEN and CDR2 as SYDVKM. The CDR3 DNA is TGTGCCAGCAGTGCGACTAGGGTTGCGGGCGAGCAGTACTTC. Amino acid sequence: CASSATRVAGEQYF.

The sample holds a few counts of this clone. The chain joins TRBV6-5 to TRBJ1-2; the D gene is possibly TRBD1 (6 bases). The CDR3 extends over 12 amino acids. Trimming stripped 10 bases from V and 5 bases from J, with 14 bases between. Germline CDR1 and CDR2: MNHEY and SVGAGI. This CDR3 reads CATAGRGYGYTF. The CDR3, as DNA: TGTGCCACAGCAGGGAGGGGGTATGGCTACACCTTC.

The rearrangement uses TRBV5-6 and TRBJ2-1; D not certain. Germline CDR1 is SGHDT and CDR2 is YYEEEE. The CDR3 is 14 amino acids. Deletions cut 4 bases from V and 5 bases from J, with 13 bases between. In DNA form, the CDR3 reads TGTGCCAGCAGCCCACCTGAACGGAACAATGAGCAGTTCTTC. It yields the protein CASSPPERNNEQFF.

The chain uses TRBV9 and TRBJ1-5; D uncertain. Trimming left V 2 bases short and J 7 bases short, with 10 bases between. The CDR3 length is 13 residues. Germline CDR1 reads SGDLS; CDR2 reads YYNGEE. CDR3 nucleotide sequence: TGTGCCAGCAGCGTGTCCAACGACCAGCCCCAGCATTTT. Translated, it gives CASSVSNDQPQHF.

This chain uses TRBV28 with TRBJ1-1; TRBD1 is a possible D gene (6 bases). The V and J ends lost 5 bases and 2 bases respectively, with 12 bases between them. Germline V lookup: CDR1 MDHEN, CDR2 SYDVKM. The CDR3 contains 14 residues. The CDR3, as DNA: TGTGCCAGCAGTCTCTGGACAGACAACACTGAAGCTTTCTTT. Protein product: CASSLWTDNTEAFF.

CDR3 in amino acids: CASSLDQDYYEQYF. CDR3 sequence (DNA): TGTGCCAGCAGCTTGGATCAGGATTACTACGAGCAGTACTTC. The genes are TRBV5-5 and TRBJ2-7; D remains ambiguous. Germline V lookup: CDR1 SGHKS, CDR2 YYEKEE (reference sequence). The germline V and J ends were trimmed by 0 bases and 3 bases, with 10 bases remaining between them. This CDR3 comprises 14 residues.